This is a list of T cell receptor beta chains from one sample in a study of tumor and adjacent non-tumor tissue in lung cancer. Each CDR3 protein gets one entry after TCRdb re-called the multiplex PCR reads with MiXCR. This table has about 98,000 distinct CDR3 sequences, 80% appearing once. Sequencing was performed on distant non-tumor lung tissue. These receptors were collected from a man aged 60 to 69 with small cell lung cancer. The CDR3 runs from the conserved cysteine through the conserved F or W. Fields, in order: V gene, J gene, clone size, D gene, CDR3 DNA, CDR3 protein. The D gene is left open where the match is weak. The size field is filled for only some rows; it gives once, few, many or a size class.

V: TRBV12-3/TRBV12-4
J: TRBJ2-2
size: many
D: TRBD1
DNA: TGTGCCAGCAGTGGACAGGGATGGGCCGGGGAGCTGTTTTTT
CDR3: CASSGQGWAGELFF

V: TRBV20-1
J: TRBJ1-3
size: many
D: TRBD1
DNA: TGCAGTGCTAGTGCGGGACAGGGATTTTCCGGAAACACCATATATTTT
CDR3: CSASAGQGFSGNTIYF

V: TRBV11-2
J: TRBJ1-6
size: medium-sized
D: TRBD1
DNA: TGTGCCAGCAGCTTAACTCCGGGACAGAATTCACCCCTCCACTTT
CDR3: CASSLTPGQNSPLHF

V: TRBV20-1
J: TRBJ2-7
size: many
D: TRBD2
DNA: TGCAGTGCTAGAGAACCTAGCGGGAGGGCCTACGAGCAGTACTTC
CDR3: CSAREPSGRAYEQYF

V: TRBV6-1
J: TRBJ1-5
size: -
D: -
DNA: TGTGTCAGCAGTGAAGGGGTTCACAGGCAGCCCCAGCATTTT
CDR3: CVSSEGVHRQPQHF

V: TRBV11-2
J: TRBJ2-5
size: -
D: -
DNA: TGTGCCAGCAGCCCTCGAGCCAGGGCAGAGACCCAGTACTTC
CDR3: CASSPRARAETQYF

V: TRBV6-6
J: TRBJ1-1
size: -
D: -
DNA: TGTGCCAGCAGTTCCTATAGGGCGGAAGCTTTCTTT
CDR3: CASSSYRAEAFF

V: TRBV5-4
J: TRBJ2-3
size: -
D: -
DNA: TGTGACGGCAGCTCGGCTGGAGATACGCAGTATTTT
CDR3: CDGSSAGDTQYF

V: TRBV6-2/TRBV6-3
J: TRBJ2-1
size: -
D: -
DNA: TGTGCCAGCACTCGACAGGTAGGTCCGGGACGATATAATGAGCAGTTCTTC
CDR3: CASTRQVGPGRYNEQFF

V: TRBV11-2
J: TRBJ2-1
size: once
D: TRBD2
DNA: TGTGCCAGCAGCTTAGAAGTAGCGGGAAGCTACTACTACAATGAACAGTTCTTC
CDR3: CASSLEVAGSYYYNEQFF

V: TRBV6-1
J: TRBJ2-2
size: -
D: TRBD1
DNA: TGTGCCAATAGTGTTGGGACAGGGGTAGCAGGCGGGGAGCTGTTTTTT
CDR3: CANSVGTGVAGGELFF

V: TRBV6-2/TRBV6-3
J: TRBJ1-4
size: many
D: TRBD1
DNA: TGTGCCAGCAGTTCGACGACAGGGGGGATCCATGGAAAACTGTTTTTT
CDR3: CASSSTTGGIHGKLFF

V: TRBV6-5
J: TRBJ1-6
size: many
D: -
DNA: TGTGCCAGCAGTTATAAGCTTCCCGGACAGTCCGATTCACCCCTCCACTTT
CDR3: CASSYKLPGQSDSPLHF

V: TRBV5-6
J: TRBJ2-6
size: -
D: -
DNA: TGTGCCAGCAGCTTGCTTTGGAACTCTGGGACCAACGTCCTGACTTTT
CDR3: CASSLLWNSGTNVLTF

V: TRBV4-1
J: TRBJ1-2
size: -
D: -
DNA: TGCGCCAGCAGCCTTAAGGCAGGGGTAGGCCGCTACACCTTC
CDR3: CASSLKAGVGRYTF

V: TRBV10-3
J: TRBJ2-1
size: -
D: -
DNA: TGTGCCATCCGTGATTCATACAATCGAGCGACCAATGAACAGTTCTTC
CDR3: CAIRDSYNRATNEQFF

V: TRBV4-2
J: TRBJ1-2
size: -
D: -
DNA: TGTACCAGCAGCCAAGAGAGAGGGACGTCCTATGGTCGCTACACCTTC
CDR3: CTSSQERGTSYGRYTF

V: TRBV20-1
J: TRBJ1-1
size: -
D: -
DNA: TGCAGTGCTAGGCGGGGACAACGGAACACTGAAGCTTCCTTC
CDR3: CSARRGQRNTEASF

V: TRBV30
J: TRBJ1-2
size: -
D: -
DNA: TGTGCTCGAAGCCCGGGGGGCAGAGATGGCTACACCTTC
CDR3: CARSPGGRDGYTF

V: TRBV6-5
J: TRBJ2-2
size: once
D: -
DNA: TGTGCCAGCAGTTACACGGACAATACCGGGGAGCTGTTGTTT
CDR3: CASSYTDNTGELLF

V: TRBV6-2/TRBV6-3
J: TRBJ2-3
size: medium-sized
D: -
DNA: TGTGCCAGCAGTTACACGGACTCACCCTTCACAGATACGCAGTATTTT
CDR3: CASSYTDSPFTDTQYF

V: TRBV6-6
J: TRBJ2-1
size: -
D: -
DNA: TGTGACAGCAGTTCCGTAGATAGCGTTGATAATGAGCAGTTTTTC
CDR3: CDSSSVDSVDNEQFF

V: TRBV11-2
J: TRBJ2-1
size: -
D: TRBD2
DNA: TGTGTCAGCAGGGGTTTATCGGGAGGGCCCACCTCTGGGCAGTTCTTC
CDR3: CVSRGLSGGPTSGQFF

V: TRBV10-2
J: TRBJ2-1
size: once
D: -
DNA: TGCACCAGCTGCGATACTGACCAGGGTGAGCAGTTCTTC
CDR3: CTSCDTDQGEQFF

V: TRBV4-2
J: TRBJ2-7
size: -
D: -
DNA: TGTGCCAGCAGCCAAGAACGAATGGGAGTGTACAAGCAGTACTTC
CDR3: CASSQERMGVYKQYF

V: TRBV11-3
J: TRBJ1-1
size: -
D: -
DNA: TGTACCAGCAGCTTAGAGAGGAATACTATAGCTTTCTTT
CDR3: CTSSLERNTIAFF

V: TRBV11-1
J: TRBJ2-1
size: -
D: TRBD2
DNA: TGTACCAGGAGCTCAGAATCGAGGACTAGCGAGAGTGGTAATGTGCAGTTCTTC
CDR3: CTRSSESRTSESGNVQFF

V: TRBV5-1
J: TRBJ2-7
size: -
D: -
DNA: TGCGCCAGCAGCTTGGAACTGACAGGCTACGAGCAGTACTTC
CDR3: CASSLELTGYEQYF

V: TRBV21-1
J: TRBJ1-2
size: few
D: -
DNA: TGTGCCAGCAGCCCCCGGGGGGGCTATGGCTACACCTTC
CDR3: CASSPRGGYGYTF

V: TRBV4-1
J: TRBJ2-2
size: -
D: TRBD2
DNA: TGCGCTAGCATCTCCCGGACTAGCGGGACGAACACCGGGGAACTGTTTTTT
CDR3: CASISRTSGTNTGELFF

V: TRBV9
J: TRBJ1-1
size: few
D: -
DNA: TGTGCCAGCGGGGGGGCAAGCGATGAAGCTTTCTTT
CDR3: CASGGASDEAFF

V: TRBV6-2/TRBV6-3
J: TRBJ2-4
size: -
D: TRBD2
DNA: TGTGTCAGCAGTTACGGTCGGCTAACGGGAGGTGCTCAGTACTTC
CDR3: CVSSYGRLTGGAQYF

V: TRBV11-2
J: TRBJ2-1
size: -
D: TRBD1
DNA: TGTGCGAGTAATCTACAGGGGGCTTACAATGAGCAGTTCTTC
CDR3: CASNLQGAYNEQFF

V: TRBV5-4
J: TRBJ2-1
size: -
D: -
DNA: TGTGCCAGCAGTTCTCGGATTAGCGGAACCCACAATGAGCAGTTCTTC
CDR3: CASSSRISGTHNEQFF

V: TRBV11-2
J: TRBJ2-2
size: -
D: -
DNA: TGTGCCAACAACTTACGAGAACCAACCACCGGGGTGCTGTTTTTT
CDR3: CANNLREPTTGVLFF

V: TRBV20-1
J: TRBJ2-1
size: -
D: TRBD2
DNA: TGTAGTGCTAGAGGTATACCAGCGGGAGCTTACAAGCAGTTCTTC
CDR3: CSARGIPAGAYKQFF

V: TRBV6-6
J: TRBJ2-1
size: -
D: -
DNA: TGTGTCAGCAGTTTCCCGGGACAACGCGCTGCGGGCAATGAGCAGTTCTTT
CDR3: CVSSFPGQRAAGNEQFF

V: TRBV20-1
J: TRBJ2-6
size: -
D: -
DNA: TGCAGTGCTACCGACCGGGGGTTGCCCTCTGGGGCCAACGTCCTGACTTTC
CDR3: CSATDRGLPSGANVLTF

V: TRBV11-3
J: TRBJ2-2
size: -
D: TRBD2
DNA: TGTGCCAGCAGTCGTGATGACACGGGACTAACGGTTCGCACCGGGGAGCTGTCTTTT
CDR3: CASSRDDTGLTVRTGELSF

V: TRBV4-2
J: TRBJ2-7
size: -
D: -
DNA: TGTGCCGGCAGCCAATATGGGAAGCTGATCGAGCAGTACTTC
CDR3: CAGSQYGKLIEQYF

V: TRBV4-1
J: TRBJ2-3
size: -
D: -
DNA: TGCGCCAGCAGCCAAGACGGGACATCCAGAGATACGCAGTATTTT
CDR3: CASSQDGTSRDTQYF

V: TRBV10-2
J: TRBJ2-5
size: -
D: -
DNA: TGCGCCAGCAGTGACTCAATTAAGACCCAATACTTC
CDR3: CASSDSIKTQYF

V: TRBV11-3
J: TRBJ2-3
size: -
D: -
DNA: TGTGCTAGCAGCAATAGAGGGAGCCTTAGTACAGATACGCAGTATTTT
CDR3: CASSNRGSLSTDTQYF

V: TRBV10-3
J: TRBJ2-5
size: -
D: -
DNA: TGTGCCATCGGTGGGACGGTGGAAGAGACCCAGTACTTC
CDR3: CAIGGTVEETQYF

V: TRBV12-1
J: TRBJ2-1
size: -
D: -
DNA: TGTGCCAGCGACAGCTATAATAAGCAGTTCTTC
CDR3: CASDSYNKQFF

V: TRBV4-2
J: TRBJ2-3
size: -
D: -
DNA: TGTGTCAGCAGCCCGCTTCAGGGGTATACGCAGTATTTT
CDR3: CVSSPLQGYTQYF

V: TRBV20-1
J: TRBJ1-2
size: -
D: TRBD1
DNA: TGCAGTGCCCAGGGACAGGGAAGAAACTATGGCTACACCTTC
CDR3: CSAQGQGRNYGYTF

V: TRBV11-2
J: TRBJ2-1
size: -
D: -
DNA: TGTGCCAGCAACTTAACGGGAGTAGACTACAATGAGCAGTCCTTC
CDR3: CASNLTGVDYNEQSF

V: TRBV29-1
J: TRBJ2-4
size: -
D: -
DNA: TGCAGCGTTGCTTGCAAGGCGGCCAAAAACATTCAGTACTTC
CDR3: CSVACKAAKNIQYF

V: TRBV12-3/TRBV12-4
J: TRBJ2-5
size: -
D: TRBD2
DNA: TGTGCCAGCAATTTGGTCTTTGCGGGAGGGCTGGAGACCCAGTACTTC
CDR3: CASNLVFAGGLETQYF

V: TRBV5-5
J: TRBJ1-5
size: -
D: TRBD1
DNA: TGTGCAAGCAGCTTTGAGGGGCAGGGGGGTAATCAGCCCCAGCATTTT
CDR3: CASSFEGQGGNQPQHF

V: TRBV28
J: TRBJ1-6
size: -
D: TRBD1
DNA: TGTGCCAACAGTCGAACAGGGGTAGATTCGCCCCTCCACTTT
CDR3: CANSRTGVDSPLHF

V: TRBV6-5
J: TRBJ2-7
size: -
D: TRBD1
DNA: TGTGCCAGCAGTTACTTGACAGGGGAGTACGAGCAGTACTTC
CDR3: CASSYLTGEYEQYF

V: TRBV6-5
J: TRBJ1-6
size: -
D: -
DNA: TGTGCCAGTAGTTATACGCTTCCCGGACAGTCCGATTCACCCCTCCACTTT
CDR3: CASSYTLPGQSDSPLHF

V: TRBV7-9
J: TRBJ1-1
size: -
D: TRBD1
DNA: TGTGCCAGCAACCCCGGGACAGGGGGGACCATGAACACTGAAGCTTTCTTT
CDR3: CASNPGTGGTMNTEAFF